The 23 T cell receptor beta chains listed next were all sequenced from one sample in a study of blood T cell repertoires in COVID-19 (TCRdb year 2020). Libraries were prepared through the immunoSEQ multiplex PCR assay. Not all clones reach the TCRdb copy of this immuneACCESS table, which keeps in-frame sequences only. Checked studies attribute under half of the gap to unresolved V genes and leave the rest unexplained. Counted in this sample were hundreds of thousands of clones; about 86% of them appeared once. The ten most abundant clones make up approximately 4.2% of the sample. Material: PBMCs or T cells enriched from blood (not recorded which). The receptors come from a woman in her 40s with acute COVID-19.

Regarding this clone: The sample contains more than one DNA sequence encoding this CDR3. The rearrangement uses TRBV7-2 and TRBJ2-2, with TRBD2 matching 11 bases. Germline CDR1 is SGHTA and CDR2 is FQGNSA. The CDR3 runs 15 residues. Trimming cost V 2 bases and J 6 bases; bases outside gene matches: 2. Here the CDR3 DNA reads TGTGCCAGCAGCTTAACTAGCGGGAGCGCCGGGGAGCTGTTTTTT. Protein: CASSLTSGSAGELFF. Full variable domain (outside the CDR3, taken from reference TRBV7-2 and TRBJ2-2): GAGVSQSPSNKVTEKGKDVELRCDPISGHTALYWYRQSLGQGLEFLIYFQGNSAPDKSGLPSDRFSAERTGGSVSTLTIQRTQQEDSAVYLCASSLTSGSAGELFFGEGSRLTVL.

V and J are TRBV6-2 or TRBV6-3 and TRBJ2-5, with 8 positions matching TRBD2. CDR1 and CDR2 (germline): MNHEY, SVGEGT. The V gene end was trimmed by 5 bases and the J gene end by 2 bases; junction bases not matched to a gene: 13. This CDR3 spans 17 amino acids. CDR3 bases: TGTGCCAGCAGTACGCCAAGATTCAGCGGGAGTCAAGAGACCCAGTACTTC. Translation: CASSTPRFSGSQETQYF.

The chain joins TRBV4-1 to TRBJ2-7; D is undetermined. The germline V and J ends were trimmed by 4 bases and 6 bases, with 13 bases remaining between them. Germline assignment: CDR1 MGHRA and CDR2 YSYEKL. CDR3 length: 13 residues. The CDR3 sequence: CASSPRALGEQYF. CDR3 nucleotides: TGCGCCAGCAGCCCGAGAGCCCTAGGCGAGCAGTACTTC.

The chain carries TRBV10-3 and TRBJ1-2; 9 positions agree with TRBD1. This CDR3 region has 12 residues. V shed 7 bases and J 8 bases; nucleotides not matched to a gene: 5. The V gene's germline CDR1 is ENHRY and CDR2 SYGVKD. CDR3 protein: CAITSTGGGYTF. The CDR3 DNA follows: TGTGCCATCACCTCGACAGGGGGGGGCTACACCTTC.

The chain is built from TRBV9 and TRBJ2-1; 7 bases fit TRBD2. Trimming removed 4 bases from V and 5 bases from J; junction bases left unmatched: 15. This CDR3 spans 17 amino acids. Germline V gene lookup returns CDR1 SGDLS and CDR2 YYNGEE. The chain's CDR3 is CASSSRDYFLLHNEQFF. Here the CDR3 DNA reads TGTGCCAGCAGCTCCCGGGACTACTTCCTCCTACACAATGAGCAGTTCTTC. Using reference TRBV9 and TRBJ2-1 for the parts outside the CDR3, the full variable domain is DSGVTQTPKHLITATGQRVTLRCSPRSGDLSVYWYQQSLDQGLQFLIQYYNGEERAKGNILERFSAQQFPDLHSELNLSSLELGDSALYFCASSSRDYFLLHNEQFFGPGTRLTVL.

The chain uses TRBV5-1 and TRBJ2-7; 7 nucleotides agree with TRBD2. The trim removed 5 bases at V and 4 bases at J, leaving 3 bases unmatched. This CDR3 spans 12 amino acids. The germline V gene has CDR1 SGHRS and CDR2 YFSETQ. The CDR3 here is CASSRSGYEQYF. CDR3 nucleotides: TGCGCCAGCAGTCGTAGCGGGTACGAGCAGTACTTC.

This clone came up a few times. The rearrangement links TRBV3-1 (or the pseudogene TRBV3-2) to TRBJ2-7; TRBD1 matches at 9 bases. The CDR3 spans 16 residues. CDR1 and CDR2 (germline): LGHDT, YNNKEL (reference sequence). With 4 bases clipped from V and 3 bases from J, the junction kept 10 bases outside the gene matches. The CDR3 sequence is CASSRTPGQGVYEQYF. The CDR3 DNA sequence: TGTGCCAGCAGCCGGACTCCGGGACAGGGAGTCTACGAGCAGTACTTC.

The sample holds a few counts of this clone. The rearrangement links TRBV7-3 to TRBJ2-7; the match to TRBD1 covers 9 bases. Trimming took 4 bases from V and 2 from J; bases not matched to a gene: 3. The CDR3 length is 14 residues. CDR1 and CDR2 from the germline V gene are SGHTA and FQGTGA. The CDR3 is CASSWGQGPYEQYF. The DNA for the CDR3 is TGTGCCAGCAGCTGGGGACAGGGTCCCTACGAGCAGTACTTC.

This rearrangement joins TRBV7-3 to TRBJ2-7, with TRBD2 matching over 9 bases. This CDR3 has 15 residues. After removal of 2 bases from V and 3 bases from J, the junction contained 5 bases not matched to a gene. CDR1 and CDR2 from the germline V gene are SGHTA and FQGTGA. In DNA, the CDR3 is TGTGCCAGCAGCTTATATAGCGGGAGTTTCTACGAGCAGTACTTC. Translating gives CASSLYSGSFYEQYF.

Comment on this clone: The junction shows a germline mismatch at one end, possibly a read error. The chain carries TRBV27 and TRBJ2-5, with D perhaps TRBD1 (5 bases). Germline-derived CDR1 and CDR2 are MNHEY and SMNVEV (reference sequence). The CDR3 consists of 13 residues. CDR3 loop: CASRLRGQETQYF. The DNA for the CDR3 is TGTGCCAGCCGTTTAAGGGGCCAAGAGACCCAGTACTTC.

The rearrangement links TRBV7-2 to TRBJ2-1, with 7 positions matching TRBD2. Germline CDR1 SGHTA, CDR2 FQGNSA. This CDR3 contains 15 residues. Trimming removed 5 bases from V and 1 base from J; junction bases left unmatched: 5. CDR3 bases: TGTGCCAGCAGCCCGATTAGCGGGTCCTACAATGAGCAGTTCTTC. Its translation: CASSPISGSYNEQFF.

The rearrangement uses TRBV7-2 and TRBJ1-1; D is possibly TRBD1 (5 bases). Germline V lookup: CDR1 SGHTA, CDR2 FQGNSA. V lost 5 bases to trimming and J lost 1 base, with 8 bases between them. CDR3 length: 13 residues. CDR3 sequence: CASSKGPNTEAFF. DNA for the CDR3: TGTGCCAGCAGCAAGGGGCCGAACACTGAAGCTTTCTTT.

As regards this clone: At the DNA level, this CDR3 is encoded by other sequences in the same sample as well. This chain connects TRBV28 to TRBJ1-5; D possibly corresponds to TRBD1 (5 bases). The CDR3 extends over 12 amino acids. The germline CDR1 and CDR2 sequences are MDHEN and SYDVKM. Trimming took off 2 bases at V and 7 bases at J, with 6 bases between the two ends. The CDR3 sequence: CASSLGGQPQHF. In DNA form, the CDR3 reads TGTGCCAGCAGTTTAGGGGGGCAGCCCCAGCATTTT.

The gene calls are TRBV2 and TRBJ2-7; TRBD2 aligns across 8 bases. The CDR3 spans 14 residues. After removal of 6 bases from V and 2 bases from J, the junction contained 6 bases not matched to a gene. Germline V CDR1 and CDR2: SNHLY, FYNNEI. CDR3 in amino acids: CASRLAAPTYEQYF. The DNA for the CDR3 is TGTGCCAGCAGACTAGCGGCGCCCACCTACGAGCAGTACTTC.

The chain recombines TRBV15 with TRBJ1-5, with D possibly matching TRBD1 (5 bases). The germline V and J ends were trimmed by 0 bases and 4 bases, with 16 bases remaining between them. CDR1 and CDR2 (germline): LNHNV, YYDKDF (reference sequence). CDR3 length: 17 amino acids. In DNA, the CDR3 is TGTGCCACCAGCAGAGAGCGGATGGGGCAGACTAATCAGCCCCAGCATTTT. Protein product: CATSRERMGQTNQPQHF.

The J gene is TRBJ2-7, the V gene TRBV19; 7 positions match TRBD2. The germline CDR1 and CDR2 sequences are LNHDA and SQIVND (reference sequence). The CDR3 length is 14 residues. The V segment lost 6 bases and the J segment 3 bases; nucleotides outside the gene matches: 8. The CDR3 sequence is CASSLFAGDYEQYF. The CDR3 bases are TGTGCCAGTAGCCTATTTGCGGGAGACTACGAGCAGTACTTC. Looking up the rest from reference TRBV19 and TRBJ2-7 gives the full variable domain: DGGITQSPKYLFRKEGQNVTLSCEQNLNHDAMYWYRQDPGQGLRLIYYSQIVNDFQKGDIAEGYSVSREKKESFPLTVTSAQKNPTAFYLCASSLFAGDYEQYFGPGTRLTVT.

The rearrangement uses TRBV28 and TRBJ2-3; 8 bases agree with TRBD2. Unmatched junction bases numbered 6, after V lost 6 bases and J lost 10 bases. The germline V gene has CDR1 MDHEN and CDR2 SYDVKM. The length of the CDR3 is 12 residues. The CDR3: CASRPSGSPQYF. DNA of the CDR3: TGTGCCAGCAGGCCCAGCGGGAGTCCGCAGTATTTT.

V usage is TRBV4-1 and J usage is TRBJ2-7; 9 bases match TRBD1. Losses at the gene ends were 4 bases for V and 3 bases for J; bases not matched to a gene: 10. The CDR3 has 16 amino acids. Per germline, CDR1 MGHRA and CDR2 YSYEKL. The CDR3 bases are TGCGCCAGCAGCCCCATTGGGGGACAGGGCCGCTACGAGCAGTACTTC. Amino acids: CASSPIGGQGRYEQYF.

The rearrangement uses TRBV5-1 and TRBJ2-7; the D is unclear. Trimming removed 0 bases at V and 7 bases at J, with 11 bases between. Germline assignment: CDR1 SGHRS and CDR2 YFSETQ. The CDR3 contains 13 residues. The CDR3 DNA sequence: TGCGCCAGCAGCTTGGCCAAATCCATGGAGCAGTACTTC. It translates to CASSLAKSMEQYF.

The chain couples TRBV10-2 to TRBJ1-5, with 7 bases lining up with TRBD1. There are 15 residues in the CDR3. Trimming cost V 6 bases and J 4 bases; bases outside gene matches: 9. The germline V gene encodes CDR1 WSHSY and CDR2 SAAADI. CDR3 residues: CASRQGQTINQPQHF. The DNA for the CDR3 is TGCGCCAGCAGACAGGGACAGACTATTAATCAGCCCCAGCATTTT.

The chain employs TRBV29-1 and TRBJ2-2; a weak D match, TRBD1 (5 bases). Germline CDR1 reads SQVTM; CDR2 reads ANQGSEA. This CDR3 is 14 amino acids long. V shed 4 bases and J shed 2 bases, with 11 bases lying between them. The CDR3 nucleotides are TGCAGCGTTGCTAGGGGATTTAACACCGGGGAGCTGTTTTTT. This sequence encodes CSVARGFNTGELFF.

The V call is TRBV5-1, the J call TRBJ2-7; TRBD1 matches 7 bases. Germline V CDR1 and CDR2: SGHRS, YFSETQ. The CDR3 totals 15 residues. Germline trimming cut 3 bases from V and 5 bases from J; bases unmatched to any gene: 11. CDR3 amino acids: CASSYLTGAGHEQYF. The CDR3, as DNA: TGCGCCAGCAGCTATCTTACAGGGGCGGGCCACGAGCAGTACTTC.

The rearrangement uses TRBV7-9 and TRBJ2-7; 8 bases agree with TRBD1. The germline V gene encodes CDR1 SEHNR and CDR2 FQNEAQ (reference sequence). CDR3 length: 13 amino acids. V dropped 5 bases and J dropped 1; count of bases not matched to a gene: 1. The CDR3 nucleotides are TGTGCCAGCAGCGACAGGGGATCCTACGAGCAGTACTTC. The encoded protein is CASSDRGSYEQYF.